This TCR beta chain was obtained from a study of shared clonotypes between healthy human individuals (dated by TCRdb to 2018 to 2020). For the study in its entirety: Two women and three men aged 18 to 49 years were included in the cohort. To increase sequencing depth and limit assay-specific biases, TCR repertoire library preparation and sequencing were carried out by different laboratories using diverse techniques. Blood TCR repertoires of about 5 healthy adults were deeply sequenced to estimate repertoire size and the extent of clonotype sharing between individuals. For each donor, CD4 naive and CD4 memory were each run on three plates, CD8 naive on two plates, and CD8 memory on one plate. Between about 0.8 and 8.9 billion PBMCs per donor were obtained by leukapheresis. Findings and caveats that apply to the study as a whole: When several donors were compared, the shared fraction of clonotypes was about 5.4% for naive CD4, more than 3% for naive CD8, 2% to 2.5% for memory CD4, and 0.4% for memory CD8. Pairwise subsampling indicated that sequencing depth was expected to affect the degree of clonotype sharing among donors. Sampling was restricted to blood, and TCR repertoires in tissue are likely to differ from TCR repertoires in blood. Rarefaction of sorted-subset datasets indicated incomplete sequencing despite the large sequencing depth. The genetic and exposure-history diversity represented was limited by the small number of donors. Estimated clonotype richness was generally larger for naive than for memory subsets. Clonotypes shared by all four sorted-subset donors showed higher generation probabilities than non-shared clonotypes.

About this clone itself: The target of this receptor is not known. Base-call qualities are not available, and no considerably larger clone is one nucleotide away.

Healthy HIV-negative adults with no recently reported acute infections or vaccinations were included as donors. Every donor was a Caucasian adult living in Nashville, Tennessee, USA. CD4+ T cells were enriched through magnetic negative selection, after which naive cells were positively selected on CD45RA and the remaining negative fraction served as the memory subset. Blood was collected by leukapheresis, and PBMCs were isolated by Ficoll-Histopaque density gradient centrifugation and then cryopreserved in liquid nitrogen vapor phase. Analytical flow cytometry was used to check the purity and quantity of every magnetically sorted T cell population. Each sorted fraction had its genomic DNA isolated and then quantified by UV absorbance on a Nanodrop 2000c. Using the deep immunoSEQ assay, multiplex PCR amplified TCR CDR3 regions from genomic DNA. Genomic DNA extracted from each cell subset was distributed evenly over all wells of several immunoSEQ 96-well plates, and each plate served as one replicate. For sorted subsets, about 200 ng genomic DNA, equal to some 28,000 T cell genomes, was loaded into each replicate PCR. The purified libraries were quantified using a Qubit 3.0 fluorometer, sized with a Bioanalyzer 2100, and then quantified again using the KAPA Library Quantification kit. Every immunoSEQ 96-well plate was sequenced on a dedicated single-read 150-cycle Illumina NextSeq 550 flow cell. In the authors' own workflow: Because the immunoSEQ output held only junctional sequences and lacked quality scores, the filtering could not match the filtering applied to full-length reads. To assign V/J genes and CDR3, sequences were annotated against IMGT germline references using PyIR, a Python wrapper for IgBLAST v1.9. Reads were removed for weak V/J assignments (E-value above 1e-6), missing CDR3, stop codons, out-of-frame junctions, or ambiguous translated residues. V3J clonotypes were defined by identical inferred V gene, J gene, and CDR3 amino acid sequence. Percentage overlap between repertoires was computed as shared unique clonotypes divided by the size of the smaller repertoire. Repertoire richness was assessed with RTK rarefaction, the Chao1 estimator, and Recon v2.1 estimates of unobserved clonotypes. OLGA was used to compute generation probabilities for all TCRbeta clonotypes that the gDNA method yielded from a handful of donors. TCRdb retrieved this table from immuneACCESS and kept in-frame rearrangements only. Not all clones are present; in checked studies, unresolved V genes account for under half, and no reason is known for the remainder. V, J and clone size are those of that table, while D and trimming were read from the DNA. Present in this sample are about 600,000 clones, more than 95% of which were seen just once. The top ten constitute about 0.06% of the sample.

The cysteine opens and the phenylalanine closes a CDR3 of 16 amino acids. The entry retains the CDR3 DNA only, 48 bases that are in frame from base 1. The CDR1 and CDR2 encoded by the germline V gene are ENHRY and SYGVKD. Compared with germline, V lacks 6 bases and J lacks 10 bases; bases without a gene match: 14. The sequenced material came from naive CD4+ T cells sorted from blood. In the paper's terms, the cell subset or site label means: CD45RA+ positively selected. The source of this sequence is a woman in her 30s in good health. Here the chain combines TRBV10-3 and TRBJ1-6; 8 bases in between match TRBD1. The nucleotide sequence is given as TGTGCCATCAGAGAGGTCGAGACAGGGGCAGCCTCACCCCTCCACTTT. It is translated as CAIREVETGAASPLHF.